This T cell receptor beta chain was captured in a study of blood T cell repertoires in COVID-19. Study background: The study drew acute and convalescent COVID-19 samples from the United States, Italy and Spain. The cDNA or gDNA used as material had been derived from T cells, B-cell-depleted T cells, or PBMCs.

In germline, CDR1 is SGHVS, CDR2 FNYEAQ. Trimming pared 1 base from V and 7 bases from J, leaving 5 bases between. This CDR3 has 12 residues. Per the original methods: Amplification of reference gene primers was used by the study to estimate nucleated cell counts. TCRdb keeps only in-frame clones here, not all; method: immunoSEQ multiplex PCR. V and J calls and clone size are copied from that table; D and trimming were computed from the DNA. The sample shows more than 200,000 clones, 70% to 90% of them seen only once. This TCR came from a human donor in a cohort sampled during active COVID-19. The chain employs TRBV7-6 and TRBJ2-1; D uncertain. What was sequenced was peripheral blood. The CDR3 loop reads CASSLVGNEQFF. The CDR3 DNA is TGTGCCAGCAGCTTAGTCGGGAATGAGCAGTTCTTC.